This entry lists 27 T cell receptor beta chains sequenced from one sample in a study of brain T cells in children with intractable seizures. The assay was immunoSEQ multiplex PCR, and TCRdb's table has in-frame clones only and misses some. This table has approximately 330,000 clones, over 90% appearing once. Sample time point: blood from clinic visit 5 months post-surgery; TSC patient then seizure free. Sequences were derived from peripheral blood, sampled 4 to 5 months after surgery. These receptors originate from a boy in the first two years of life with tuberous sclerosis and intractable seizures.

The rearrangement uses TRBV18 and TRBJ2-1; TRBD2 matches at 10 bases. The CDR3 loop spans 17 amino acids. Germline loops: CDR1 KGHSH, CDR2 LQKENI. The V segment lost 3 bases and the J segment 0 bases; nucleotides outside the gene matches: 5. The DNA for the CDR3 is TGTGCCAGCTCACCTACCTTAGCGGGAGGCTCCTACAATGAGCAGTTCTTC. It translates to CASSPTLAGGSYNEQFF.

The chain joins TRBV5-8 to TRBJ1-4, with D perhaps matching TRBD1 (6 bases). The germline CDR1 and CDR2 sequences are SGHTS and YDEGEE. The V gene lost 4 bases and the J gene lost 8 bases, with 18 bases spanning the gap. The CDR3 is 15 amino acids. Here the CDR3 reads CASSARDILWEKLFF. The CDR3 nucleotides read TGTGCCAGCAGCGCCCGGGACATCCTCTGGGAAAAACTGTTTTTT. Variable domain in full (rest from reference TRBV5-8 and TRBJ1-4): EAGVTQSPTHLIKTRGQQATLRCSPISGHTSVYWYQQALGLGLQFLLWYDEGEERNRGNFPPRFSGRQFPNYSSELNVNALELEDSALYLCASSARDILWEKLFFGSGTQLSVL.

The V and J genes are TRBV4-1 and TRBJ2-5; either TRBD1 or TRBD2 may supply D (5 bases each). The germline CDR1 and CDR2 sequences are MGHRA and YSYEKL. Deletions cut 1 base from V and 5 bases from J, with 11 bases between. This CDR3 is built from 14 residues. CDR3 sequence reads: CASSQGGFGETQYF. The DNA for the CDR3 is TGCGCCAGCAGCCAAGGGGGGTTCGGGGAGACCCAGTACTTC.

The chain links TRBV25-1 to TRBJ1-4; 7 nucleotides agree with TRBD1. The CDR3 is 16 amino acids. The germline V gene encodes CDR1 MGHDK and CDR2 SYGVNS. With 6 bases clipped from V and 2 bases from J, the junction kept 9 bases outside the gene matches. The chain's CDR3 is CASRGYRDSTNEKLFF. The CDR3 coding sequence is TGTGCCAGCAGGGGCTACCGGGACAGCACTAATGAAAAACTGTTTTTT.

The CDR3 nucleotides read TGTGCCAGCAGTACTCTACCGGGGACAGGGGGCTTTGAAGCTTTCTTT. It codes for CASSTLPGTGGFEAFF. The chain has TRBV27 and TRBJ1-1; TRBD1 agrees at 12 bases. V trimming: 5 bases; J trimming: 7 bases; junction bases outside the gene matches: 11. The length of the CDR3 is 16 residues. Germline values: CDR1 MNHEY, CDR2 SMNVEV (reference sequence).

This chain joins TRBV19 and TRBJ1-1, with D maybe TRBD1 (6 bases). Deletions cut 3 bases from V and 4 bases from J, with 12 bases between. Germline V gene data show CDR1 as LNHDA and CDR2 as SQIVND (reference sequence). This CDR3 has 14 residues. This CDR3 is CASSMQGLGTEAFF. The DNA of the CDR3 is TGTGCCAGTAGTATGCAGGGGTTAGGCACTGAAGCTTTCTTT.

The chain combines TRBV7-2 with TRBJ2-5; D might be TRBD2 (5 bases). This CDR3 has 15 residues. CDR1 SGHTA and CDR2 FQGNSA come from the germline V gene. With 1 base removed from V and 7 bases from J, the gap between germline ends came to 16 bases. CDR3 sequence reads: CASSLVFPGKGTQYF. The CDR3 DNA is TGTGCCAGCAGCTTAGTCTTTCCGGGAAAGGGGACCCAGTACTTC.

The rearrangement uses TRBV30 and TRBJ1-2; perhaps TRBD1 as D (6 bases). Germline CDR1 is GTSNPN and CDR2 is SVGIG (reference sequence). Trimming cost V 0 bases and J 8 bases, with 10 bases left between them. This CDR3 is built from 12 residues. CDR3: CAWSVGGGGYTF. As DNA, the CDR3 is TGTGCCTGGAGTGTAGGGGGGGGAGGCTACACCTTC.

J is TRBJ2-5 and V is TRBV28; D remains ambiguous. The CDR3 runs to 13 residues. V was pared by 3 bases and J by 1 base, with 6 bases between. Germline CDR1 MDHEN, CDR2 SYDVKM. This chain's CDR3 is CASSFSVQETQYF. The CDR3 DNA is TGTGCCAGCAGTTTTTCGGTCCAAGAGACCCAGTACTTC.

This rearrangement joins TRBV7-3 to TRBJ2-1, with TRBD2 matching over 7 bases. Looked up from germline, CDR1 is SGHTA and CDR2 is FQGTGA. CDR3 length equals 15 residues. J was trimmed by 5 bases and V by 1 base; bases with no gene match: 5. CDR3 amino acids: CASSLMGGENNEQFF. DNA for the CDR3: TGTGCCAGCAGCTTAATGGGAGGGGAGAACAATGAGCAGTTCTTC.

The chain recombines TRBV20-1 with TRBJ2-1; maybe TRBD2 (6 bases). Germline CDR1 and CDR2: DFQATT and SNEGSKA (reference sequence). The CDR3 sequence is 13 residues long. Trimming shortened V by 3 bases and J by 4 bases, and 10 bases separated the two germline ends. The CDR3 loop is CSASVSGYNEQFF. The DNA for the CDR3 is TGCAGTGCTAGTGTTAGCGGTTACAATGAGCAGTTCTTC.

The chain combines TRBV7-3 with TRBJ2-2, with 8 bases lining up with TRBD2. Germline CDR1 reads SGHTA; CDR2 reads FQGTGA. V lost 0 bases and J lost 4; bases outside the gene matches: 4. CDR3 length: 16 amino acids. The CDR3 DNA follows: TGTGCCAGCAGCTTAACTAGCGGGATGAGCACCGGGGAGCTGTTTTTT. This gives the protein CASSLTSGMSTGELFF.

This clone appeared once. The rearrangement joins TRBV11-2 to TRBJ2-5; TRBD2 matches 7 bases. V lost 0 bases and J lost 2; bases outside the gene matches: 3. CDR3 length equals 15 residues. The germline CDR1 and CDR2 sequences are SGHAT and FQNNGV. The CDR3 DNA sequence: TGTGCCAGCAGCTTAGAGCGGGAGAAGCAAGAGACCCAGTACTTC. Its translation: CASSLEREKQETQYF.

The chain uses TRBV6-2 or TRBV6-3 and TRBJ1-6; D might be TRBD1 (5 bases). V was clipped by 5 bases and J by 0 bases, with 11 bases between them. Germline assignment: CDR1 MNHEY and CDR2 SVGEGT. CDR3 length: 16 amino acids. DNA for the CDR3: TGTGCCAGCAGTCCGGCGAGGGGCTCCTATAATTCACCCCTCCACTTT. Protein sequence: CASSPARGSYNSPLHF.

V is TRBV18 and J is TRBJ2-1, with a possible D match to TRBD2 (5 bases). The germline V gene has CDR1 KGHSH and CDR2 LQKENI. The CDR3 is 14 amino acids. V shed 3 bases and J shed 1 base, with 7 bases lying between them. This CDR3 reads CASSPEGSYNEQFF. DNA of the CDR3: TGTGCCAGCTCACCTGAGGGATCCTACAATGAGCAGTTCTTC.

This chain links TRBV13 with TRBJ1-1; D is ambiguous. Germline assignment: CDR1 PRHDT and CDR2 FYEKMQ (reference sequence). Trimming removed 5 bases from V and 1 base from J, with 14 bases in between. The CDR3 sequence is 15 residues long. The DNA for the CDR3 is TGTGCCAGCAGCCAAAATCAGCTATGGAACACTGAAGCTTTCTTT. As protein: CASSQNQLWNTEAFF.

As regards this clone: Other DNA sequences from this sample encode an identical CDR3 as well. This chain uses TRBV4-1 with TRBJ2-5; D uncertain. The CDR3 is 13 amino acids. Trimming left V 4 bases short and J 2 bases short, with 8 bases between. CDR1 is MGHRA and CDR2 is YSYEKL in the germline V gene. The CDR3 bases are TGCGCCAGCAGCCGTGGACGGCAAGAGACCCAGTACTTC. Residues: CASSRGRQETQYF.

The chain links TRBV19 to TRBJ1-1; D is unclear. The germline CDR1 and CDR2 sequences are LNHDA and SQIVND (reference sequence). The ends were cut back, 1 base at V and 8 bases at J, with 8 bases in the middle. This CDR3 region has 12 residues. In DNA, the CDR3 is TGTGCCAGTAGTATAGGCAATATCGAAGCTTTCTTT. Translating it yields CASSIGNIEAFF.

The chain employs TRBV19 and TRBJ2-1; no reliable D call. Germline V gene data show CDR1 as LNHDA and CDR2 as SQIVND (reference sequence). V was cut by 3 bases and J by 3 bases, with 9 bases left in between. The CDR3 is 14 amino acids. The CDR3 nucleotides are TGTGCCAGTAGTATTGTGGGTTTCTACAATGAGCAGTTCTTC. Amino acid sequence: CASSIVGFYNEQFF.

The V and J genes are TRBV9 and TRBJ1-2; TRBD1 matches 9 bases. V dropped 5 bases and J dropped 5; count of bases not matched to a gene: 4. The length of the CDR3 is 13 residues. Germline values: CDR1 SGDLS, CDR2 YYNGEE. The DNA for the CDR3 is TGTGCCAGCAGATCAGACAGGGGGTATGGCTACACCTTC. It translates to CASRSDRGYGYTF. The variable domain in full, with the rest retrieved from reference TRBV9 and TRBJ1-2, is DSGVTQTPKHLITATGQRVTLRCSPRSGDLSVYWYQQSLDQGLQFLIQYYNGEERAKGNILERFSAQQFPDLHSELNLSSLELGDSALYFCASRSDRGYGYTFGSGTRLTVV.

The CDR3 here is CASSQGAGELFF. The CDR3, as DNA: TGTGCCAGTAGTCAGGGGGCCGGGGAGCTGTTTTTT. The V call is TRBV19, the J call TRBJ2-2; 7 bases agree with TRBD1. Germline assignment: CDR1 LNHDA and CDR2 SQIVND (reference sequence). The CDR3 is 12 amino acids. The V gene end was trimmed by 5 bases and the J gene end by 6 bases; junction bases not matched to a gene: 0.

V and J are TRBV6-5 and TRBJ2-3, with D tentatively TRBD2 (7 bases). The CDR3 spans 14 residues. Trimming pared 8 bases from V and 6 bases from J, leaving 18 bases between. Germline CDR1 reads MNHEY; CDR2 reads SVGAGI. The CDR3: CASPPPRGPDTQYF. Here the CDR3 DNA reads TGTGCCAGCCCTCCCCCGCGGGGGCCGGATACGCAGTATTTT.

This clone was seen a handful of times. The chain joins TRBV6-6 to TRBJ1-1; unclear D gene. CDR1 and CDR2 (germline): MNHNY, SVGAGI (reference sequence). The CDR3 is 12 residues long. Deletions cut 7 bases from V and 5 bases from J, with 11 bases between. The CDR3, as DNA: TGTGCCAGCAAAATCAAGGGTACTGAAGCTTTCTTT. Residues: CASKIKGTEAFF.

V and J are TRBV7-9 and TRBJ2-3; D is undetermined. Germline lookup yields CDR1 SEHNR and CDR2 FQNEAQ (reference sequence). The V and J ends lost 1 base and 4 bases respectively, with 3 bases between them. The CDR3 runs 12 residues. The CDR3 DNA reads as TGTGCCAGCAGCTTAGAGTCAGATACGCAGTATTTT. Protein sequence: CASSLESDTQYF.

The rearrangement links TRBV25-1 to TRBJ1-3; D remains ambiguous. Trimming removed 4 bases at V and 1 base at J, with 8 bases between. This CDR3 region has 14 residues. The germline gives CDR1 MGHDK, CDR2 SYGVNS. The CDR3 is CASSGARSGNTIYF. In DNA form, the CDR3 reads TGTGCCAGCAGTGGGGCGAGATCTGGAAACACCATATATTTT.

The chain employs TRBV28 and TRBJ2-1; TRBD1 is a possible D gene (5 bases). The germline V gene encodes CDR1 MDHEN and CDR2 SYDVKM. The CDR3 is made up of 12 amino acids. V dropped 3 bases and J dropped 7 bases, with 7 bases sitting between them. The CDR3 sequence: CASSFNRNEQFF. The CDR3 DNA follows: TGTGCCAGCAGTTTCAACAGGAATGAGCAGTTCTTC.

V is TRBV7-9 and J is TRBJ2-1; 9 bases are a match to TRBD2. The CDR3 has 18 amino acids. CDR1 is SEHNR and CDR2 is FQNEAQ in the germline V gene (reference sequence). After removal of 6 bases from V and 0 bases from J, the junction contained 12 bases not matched to a gene. CDR3 residues: CASRTTLAGHPSYNEQFF. DNA of the CDR3: TGTGCCAGCAGAACCACGCTAGCGGGGCACCCCTCCTACAATGAGCAGTTCTTC.